This passage covers 25 T cell receptor beta chains from one sample sequenced in a study of T cells after yellow fever vaccination. TCRdb processed the 5' RACE reads anew with MiXCR; each CDR3 protein has one entry. The table includes over 300,000 distinct CDR3 sequences, more than 3% detected once. The starting material was PBMCs, obtained on the day of the yellow fever booster vaccination. The receptors were sampled from a man younger than 35 who received the YFV17D yellow fever vaccine.

This clonotype has ten or more counts. The chain carries TRBV15 and TRBJ2-5; no definite D call. The CDR3 extends over 12 amino acids. Germline CDR1 reads LNHNV; CDR2 reads YYDKDF (reference sequence). Deletions cut 1 base from V and 5 bases from J, with 5 bases between. Here the CDR3 reads CATSRAEETQYF. Written as DNA, the CDR3 is TGTGCCACCAGCAGAGCGGAGGAGACCCAGTACTTC.

At least ten counts were recorded for this clonotype. The chain recombines TRBV7-9 with TRBJ2-3, with no clear D. Germline V CDR1 and CDR2: SEHNR, FQNEAQ (reference sequence). Deletions cut 4 bases from V and 6 bases from J, with 8 bases between. The CDR3 runs to 12 residues. The CDR3 loop is CASSSRADTQYF. The CDR3 DNA is TGTGCCAGCAGCTCACGCGCGGATACGCAGTATTTT.

This clonotype appeared many times. This rearrangement joins TRBV24-1 to TRBJ2-3; tentatively, D is TRBD2 (7 bases). CDR1 KGHDR and CDR2 SFDVKD come from the germline V gene. The CDR3 consists of 16 residues. V dropped 4 bases and J dropped 4 bases, with 17 bases sitting between them. DNA for the CDR3: TGTGCCACCAGTGAGGCCCAGGGGAGGGACCCAGATACGCAGTATTTT. It is translated as CATSEAQGRDPDTQYF.

This chain connects TRBV10-2 to TRBJ2-1; D gene unclear. CDR1 and CDR2 (germline): WSHSY, SAAADI. This CDR3 is 12 amino acids long. Between the trimmed V and J ends, which lost 10 bases and 9 bases, there was a span of 16 bases. This CDR3 is CATGPTGGEQFF. For the CDR3, the DNA is TGCGCCACCGGGCCCACGGGTGGTGAGCAGTTCTTC.

This clonotype was seen ten or more times. The chain employs TRBV5-6 and TRBJ2-1; no definite D call. The CDR3 is 14 amino acids. V lost 7 bases to trimming and J lost 1 base, with 12 bases between them. Germline loops: CDR1 SGHDT, CDR2 YYEEEE. The CDR3 reads CASSRAPSYNEQFF. The CDR3 DNA follows: TGTGCCAGCTCCCGGGCGCCTTCCTACAATGAGCAGTTCTTC. Full variable domain (rest looked up from reference TRBV5-6 and TRBJ2-1): DAGVTQSPTHLIKTRGQQVTLRCSPKSGHDTVSWYQQALGQGPQFIFQYYEEEERQRGNFPDRFSGHQFPNYSSELNVNALLLGDSALYLCASSRAPSYNEQFFGPGTRLTVL.

The rearrangement uses TRBV19 and TRBJ1-1; 7 positions match TRBD1. The V gene's germline CDR1 is LNHDA and CDR2 SQIVND (reference sequence). The trim removed 4 bases at V and 1 base at J, leaving 6 bases unmatched. The CDR3 consists of 15 residues. As DNA, the CDR3 is TGTGCCAGTAGTAGGGACAGTAGACAGAACACTGAAGCTTTCTTT. It translates to CASSRDSRQNTEAFF.

At least ten counts were recorded for this clonotype. The chain is built from TRBV2 and TRBJ2-1, with D possibly being TRBD2 (5 bases). The V gene's germline CDR1 is SNHLY and CDR2 FYNNEI. CDR3 length: 12 amino acids. V was cut by 5 bases and J by 9 bases, with 11 bases left in between. The CDR3 region is CASSWTLREQFF. The CDR3 bases are TGTGCCAGCAGTTGGACTCTCCGTGAGCAGTTCTTC. Filled out from reference TRBV2 and TRBJ2-1, the complete variable domain reads EPEVTQTPSHQVTQMGQEVILRCVPISNHLYFYWYRQILGQKVEFLVSFYNNEISEKSEIFDDQFSVERPDGSNFTLKIRSTKLEDSAMYFCASSWTLREQFFGPGTRLTVL.

The rearrangement uses TRBV29-1 and TRBJ2-2, with D perhaps TRBD2 (6 bases). The V end lost 7 bases, the J end lost 6 bases, and 12 bases lay between the germline ends. CDR1 SQVTM and CDR2 ANQGSEA come from the germline V gene. This CDR3 spans 12 amino acids. The CDR3 region is CSGSGGAGELFF. DNA for the CDR3: TGCAGCGGTTCCGGAGGGGCCGGGGAGCTGTTTTTT.

This clonotype was detected many times. The chain has TRBV3-1 and TRBJ2-1; 10 nucleotides match TRBD2. V gave up 2 bases and J gave up 5 bases; unmatched junction bases: 9. The CDR3 is 17 amino acids. CDR1 and CDR2 (germline): LGHDT, YNNKEL (reference sequence). CDR3 region: CASSQRGRLAGDNEQFF. The DNA of the CDR3 is TGTGCCAGCAGCCAACGCGGGCGCCTAGCGGGGGACAATGAGCAGTTCTTC.

This clonotype occurred a few times. The chain joins TRBV30 to TRBJ2-4; 10 bases are shared with TRBD2. J was trimmed by 6 bases and V by 3 bases; bases with no gene match: 5. Looked up from germline, CDR1 is GTSNPN and CDR2 is SVGIG (reference sequence). The CDR3 spans 14 residues. This CDR3 is CAWRELAGRNIQYF. CDR3 coding DNA: TGTGCCTGGAGGGAACTAGCGGGGAGAAACATTCAGTACTTC.

Many counts were recorded for this clonotype. The chain has TRBV4-2 and TRBJ1-5, with a possible D match to TRBD1 (5 bases). V dropped 1 base and J dropped 5 bases, with 12 bases sitting between them. The CDR3 totals 15 residues. The germline CDR1 and CDR2 sequences are LGHNA and YNFKEQ. CDR3 in DNA: TGTGCCAGCAGCCAAGCCCGGGGCAGCTATCAGCCCCAGCATTTT. Residues: CASSQARGSYQPQHF.

This clonotype appeared a few times. The chain carries TRBV20-1 and TRBJ1-5; tentative D call: TRBD1 (6 bases). The CDR3 consists of 14 residues. CDR1 and CDR2 from the germline V gene are DFQATT and SNEGSKA (reference sequence). V gave up 3 bases and J gave up 1 base, with 10 bases separating them. CDR3 sequence reads: CSASKDRSNQPQHF. The DNA for the CDR3 is TGCAGTGCTAGCAAAGACAGGAGCAATCAGCCCCAGCATTTT.

DNA for the CDR3: TGCGCCAGCAGCTTGGTTCCCCAGGCCGGGTTCCAGTACTTC. Translation gives CASSLVPQAGFQYF. The chain is built from TRBV5-1 and TRBJ2-5; D is unclear. The CDR3 is 14 amino acids. Trimming stripped 0 bases from V and 10 bases from J, with 16 bases between. The germline CDR1 and CDR2 sequences are SGHRS and YFSETQ.

In nucleotides, the CDR3 is TGTGCCAGCAGCTTATTCCCGGGCTTGAACACTGAAGCTTTCTTT. Translating gives CASSLFPGLNTEAFF. The chain has TRBV7-9 and TRBJ1-1; the D is unclear. Trimming shortened V by 2 bases and J by 0 bases, and 10 bases separated the two germline ends. The CDR3 is made up of 15 amino acids. Germline V gene data show CDR1 as SEHNR and CDR2 as FQNEAQ (reference sequence).

The chain uses TRBV2 and TRBJ2-7; 7 nucleotides line up with TRBD1. Unmatched junction bases numbered 11, after V lost 7 bases and J lost 5 bases. The CDR3 is made up of 14 amino acids. The V gene's germline CDR1 is SNHLY and CDR2 FYNNEI. CDR3 in amino acids: CASTNDRAKDEQYV. The CDR3 bases are TGTGCCAGCACCAATGACAGGGCAAAGGACGAGCAGTACGTC.

This clonotype was counted at least ten times. The V and J genes are TRBV7-2 and TRBJ2-7, with D perhaps TRBD1 (6 bases). This CDR3 is 15 amino acids long. Between the trimmed V and J ends, which lost 3 bases and 0 bases, there was a span of 12 bases. Germline CDR1 SGHTA, CDR2 FQGNSA. The CDR3 sequence is CASSFLQGFSYEQYF. The CDR3 coding sequence is TGTGCCAGCAGCTTTTTACAGGGATTCTCCTACGAGCAGTACTTC.

This clonotype was counted only a few times. The rearrangement links TRBV5-4 to TRBJ1-4; D perhaps matches TRBD1 (5 bases). Germline-derived CDR1 and CDR2 are SGHNT and YYREEE (reference sequence). Trimming shortened V by 3 bases and J by 8 bases, and 17 bases separated the two germline ends. There are 15 residues in the CDR3. CDR3 nucleotides: TGTGCCAGCAGCTCCCCCGGGGCCATGGGGGAAAAACTGTTTTTT. Protein product: CASSSPGAMGEKLFF.

This clonotype has ten or more counts. This chain connects TRBV6-5 to TRBJ1-2; 7 bases are a match to TRBD1. CDR1 and CDR2 (germline): MNHEY, SVGAGI. The CDR3 runs to 13 residues. J was trimmed by 5 bases and V by 5 bases; bases with no gene match: 5. The CDR3 DNA follows: TGTGCCAGCAGTATGACAGGGTGGTATGGCTACACCTTC. Amino acids: CASSMTGWYGYTF.

This clonotype was detected many times. The rearrangement joins TRBV20-1 to TRBJ1-1; D gene unclear. Germline CDR1 reads DFQATT; CDR2 reads SNEGSKA (reference sequence). V lost 2 bases, J lost 6 bases, and 19 bases lay in between. The CDR3 has 15 amino acids. The CDR3 coding sequence is TGCAGTGCTAGAACCCCCCGTCGAAGTAGAGCTGAAGCTTTCTTT. It translates to CSARTPRRSRAEAFF.

This clonotype has just a few counts. The J gene is TRBJ1-2, the V gene TRBV19, with D unresolved. The CDR3 spans 15 residues. Per germline, CDR1 LNHDA and CDR2 SQIVND (reference sequence). Trimming pared 0 bases from V and 5 bases from J, leaving 13 bases between. CDR3 DNA sequence: TGTGCCAGTAGTATAGATCCGGCACCTCCATATGGCTACACCTTC. As protein: CASSIDPAPPYGYTF. The full variable domain, rest sourced from reference TRBV19 and TRBJ1-2, is DGGITQSPKYLFRKEGQNVTLSCEQNLNHDAMYWYRQDPGQGLRLIYYSQIVNDFQKGDIAEGYSVSREKKESFPLTVTSAQKNPTAFYLCASSIDPAPPYGYTFGSGTRLTVV.

This clonotype was counted ten times or more. The genes are TRBV6-2 or TRBV6-3 and TRBJ2-5; D may be TRBD2 (5 bases). Trimming cost V 6 bases and J 5 bases, with 13 bases left between them. The length of the CDR3 is 13 residues. Germline assignment: CDR1 MNHEY and CDR2 SVGEGT. CDR3 sequence (DNA): TGTGCCAGCAGCCAGACGGACTCGGAGACCCAGTACTTC. Translating it yields CASSQTDSETQYF.

This clonotype occurred many times. The gene calls are TRBV7-2 and TRBJ2-6, with 8 bases that match TRBD1. Trimming took 5 bases from V and 2 from J; bases not matched to a gene: 5. Germline V gene lookup returns CDR1 SGHTA and CDR2 FQGNSA. The CDR3 is 16 amino acids. CDR3 sequence reads: CASSTRTGPGANVLTF. The CDR3 DNA sequence: TGTGCCAGCAGCACCCGGACAGGGCCTGGGGCCAACGTCCTGACTTTC.

This clonotype was counted ten times or more. The genes are TRBV11-2 and TRBJ2-5; tentative D call: TRBD1 (5 bases). The CDR3 is 16 amino acids. Germline CDR1 is SGHAT and CDR2 is FQNNGV. Trimming cost V 5 bases and J 2 bases, with 18 bases left between them. CDR3 loop: CASSPSAGRLQETQYF. In DNA, the CDR3 is TGTGCCAGCAGCCCCTCGGCAGGGCGCTTACAAGAGACCCAGTACTTC.

The sample holds many counts of this clonotype. This CDR3 reads CASSLRRNNEKLFF. As DNA, the CDR3 is TGTGCCAGCAGCTTACGGAGAAATAATGAAAAACTGTTTTTT. The V gene is TRBV7-2, the J gene TRBJ1-4; D remains unclear. V was cut by 2 bases and J by 4 bases, with 8 bases left in between. CDR3 length equals 14 residues. From germline, CDR1 is SGHTA and CDR2 FQGNSA.

The chain's CDR3 is CASSYRTSSTDTQYF. CDR3 coding DNA: TGTGCCAGCAGTTACCGGACGTCTAGCACAGATACGCAGTATTTT. The chain is built from TRBV6-5 and TRBJ2-3; D not certain. The CDR3 runs to 15 residues. V was pared by 2 bases and J by 0 bases, with 9 bases between. Germline V lookup: CDR1 MNHEY, CDR2 SVGAGI.